This passage covers 27 T cell receptor beta chains from one sample sequenced in a study of T cell responses to AZD1222 COVID-19 vaccine. The table came from immunoSEQ multiplex PCR; TCRdb's copy has only in-frame clones and leaves some out. The sample has about 75,000 clones; roughly 91% are singletons. The sample here was peripheral blood, taken 28 days after the second AZD1222 dose. These receptors were collected from an adult who received the AZD1222 COVID-19 vaccine.

The V and J genes are TRBV27 and TRBJ2-1, with D uncertain. The CDR3 is made up of 14 amino acids. The germline V gene encodes CDR1 MNHEY and CDR2 SMNVEV (reference sequence). Trimming left V 3 bases short and J 4 bases short, with 10 bases between. Here the CDR3 DNA reads TGTGCCAGCAGTTTGGACCCGGCGTACAATGAGCAGTTCTTC. It specifies CASSLDPAYNEQFF.

This chain uses TRBV30 with TRBJ1-6; a possible D gene is TRBD1 (5 bases). The ends were cut back, 0 bases at V and 0 bases at J, with 12 bases in the middle. This CDR3 has 17 residues. Germline CDR1 GTSNPN, CDR2 SVGIG (reference sequence). CDR3 sequence: CAWSVHPDSSYNSPLHF. The CDR3 region has the DNA TGTGCCTGGAGTGTACACCCAGACAGCTCCTATAATTCACCCCTCCACTTT.

The J gene is TRBJ1-4, the V gene TRBV15; possibly TRBD1 for D (5 bases). Germline V CDR1 and CDR2: LNHNV, YYDKDF (reference sequence). V was trimmed by 2 bases and J by 7 bases, leaving 29 bases between them. The CDR3 totals 20 residues. Here the CDR3 reads CATSRLFEGQIKGRREKLFF. In DNA, the CDR3 is TGTGCCACCAGCAGATTGTTTGAGGGGCAGATAAAAGGGCGTCGTGAAAAACTGTTTTTT. Supplemented by reference TRBV15 and TRBJ1-4, the full variable domain reads DAMVIQNPRYQVTQFGKPVTLSCSQTLNHNVMYWYQQKSSQAPKLLFHYYDKDFNNEADTPDNFQSRRPNTSFCFLDIRSPGLGDTAMYLCATSRLFEGQIKGRREKLFFGSGTQLSVL.

V gene TRBV29-1 combines with J gene TRBJ1-2, with D hard to call. Germline V gene lookup returns CDR1 SQVTM and CDR2 ANQGSEA. The CDR3 spans 12 residues. Trimming removed 2 bases at V and 4 bases at J, with 8 bases between. CDR3 region: CSVERQSYGYTF. CDR3 nucleotide sequence: TGCAGCGTTGAAAGGCAGAGCTATGGCTACACCTTC.

As to this clone: A read error may account for a junction end that differs from germline. This sequence joins TRBV9 and TRBJ1-2; 7 bases align to TRBD1. This CDR3 region has 13 residues. Germline-derived CDR1 and CDR2 are SGDLS and YYNGEE. CDR3 amino acids: CASSRDSLTGPIF. CDR3 nucleotide sequence: TGTGCCAGCAGCCGGGACAGCCTTACCGGCCCTATTTTC.

The rearrangement links TRBV6-1 to TRBJ1-3; D is uncertain. The CDR3 has 14 amino acids. V lost 2 bases and J 2 bases, leaving 7 bases between the germline ends. Germline-derived CDR1 and CDR2 are MNHNS and SASEGT. The CDR3 coding sequence is TGTGCCAGCAGTGAATCCGGGACTGGAAACACCATATATTTT. The encoded protein is CASSESGTGNTIYF.

For this clone: Other DNA sequences in this sample translate to the same CDR3. The V and J genes are TRBV3-1 (or the pseudogene TRBV3-2) and TRBJ2-3, with D perhaps TRBD1 (6 bases). The V gene's germline CDR1 is LGHDT and CDR2 YNNKEL (reference sequence). This CDR3 spans 15 amino acids. V lost 0 bases and J lost 2, with 9 bases in between. The CDR3 here is CASSQDRGSTDTQYF. As DNA, the CDR3 is TGTGCCAGCAGCCAAGACAGGGGTTCCACAGATACGCAGTATTTT.

The chain's CDR3 is CASSALLGEYNSPLHF. CDR3 coding DNA: TGTGCCAGCAGCGCGCTCTTAGGAGAGTATAATTCACCCCTCCACTTT. The chain links TRBV9 to TRBJ1-6; the D is unclear. CDR3 size: 16 residues. Germline lookup yields CDR1 SGDLS and CDR2 YYNGEE. V lost 3 bases and J lost 4, with 14 bases in between.

CDR3 nucleotides: TGTGCCAGCAGCTCCGGGCCGGGAGGTAACGAGCAGTACTTC. Residues: CASSSGPGGNEQYF. V and J are TRBV11-2 and TRBJ2-7; 7 bases agree with TRBD2. Per germline, CDR1 SGHAT and CDR2 FQNNGV. This CDR3 contains 14 residues. The V gene end was trimmed by 4 bases and the J gene end by 5 bases; junction bases not matched to a gene: 8.

V gene TRBV24-1 combines with J gene TRBJ1-5; D not certain. CDR1 KGHDR and CDR2 SFDVKD come from the germline V gene. The germline V and J ends were trimmed by 9 bases and 5 bases, with 7 bases remaining between them. CDR3 length equals 11 residues. The CDR3 bases are TGTGCCACCGGATCAGATCAGCCCCAGCATTTT. Translation: CATGSDQPQHF.

About this clone: Germline and junction disagree at one end, which may indicate a read error. The chain carries TRBV7-7 and TRBJ2-5; 13 nucleotides agree with TRBD2. The CDR3 has 16 amino acids. Germline assignment: CDR1 SSHAT and CDR2 FNYEAQ (reference sequence). As DNA, the CDR3 is TGTGCTAGCAGCCTTACTAGCGGGGGGGCCCAAGAGACCCAGTACTTC. It specifies CASSLTSGGAQETQYF.

The gene calls are TRBV14 and TRBJ2-5; a weak D match, TRBD1 (5 bases). With 0 bases removed from V and 7 bases from J, the gap between germline ends came to 9 bases. Per the germline V gene, CDR1 is SGHDN and CDR2 is FVKESK. The CDR3 loop spans 13 amino acids. The CDR3 sequence is CASSQDVTATQYF. In nucleotides, the CDR3 is TGTGCCAGCAGCCAAGATGTGACAGCGACCCAGTACTTC.

This clone was seen more than once but under ten times. V gene TRBV7-9 combines with J gene TRBJ2-7; TRBD1 is a possible D gene (6 bases). The CDR3 extends over 15 amino acids. CDR1 and CDR2 from the germline V gene are SEHNR and FQNEAQ (reference sequence). Trimming removed 1 base at V and 2 bases at J, with 12 bases between. DNA for the CDR3: TGTGCCAGCAGCTTAGGACAGGCGCCGACCTACGAGCAGTACTTC. It is translated as CASSLGQAPTYEQYF.

This rearrangement joins TRBV2 to TRBJ2-6; no clear D gene. Per germline, CDR1 SNHLY and CDR2 FYNNEI. This CDR3 is built from 14 residues. Trimming left V 6 bases short and J 0 bases short, with 6 bases between. The chain's CDR3 is CASRKSSGANVLTF. CDR3 bases: TGTGCCAGCAGAAAGAGCTCTGGGGCCAACGTCCTGACTTTC. Variable domain in full (rest from reference TRBV2 and TRBJ2-6): EPEVTQTPSHQVTQMGQEVILRCVPISNHLYFYWYRQILGQKVEFLVSFYNNEISEKSEIFDDQFSVERPDGSNFTLKIRSTKLEDSAMYFCASRKSSGANVLTFGAGSRLTVL.

The chain couples TRBV2 to TRBJ1-4, with D possibly being TRBD1 (5 bases). Germline CDR1 is SNHLY and CDR2 is FYNNEI. Trimming took off 2 bases at V and 8 bases at J, with 12 bases between the two ends. CDR3 length equals 14 residues. DNA of the CDR3: TGTGCCAGCAGTGAACAGGGAGGAGGCGAAAAACTGTTTTTT. It codes for CASSEQGGGEKLFF.

This clone has more than one count but fewer than ten. This rearrangement joins TRBV11-2 to TRBJ2-1, with 11 nucleotides matching TRBD2. Germline-derived CDR1 and CDR2 are SGHAT and FQNNGV. After removal of 4 bases from V and 9 bases from J, the junction contained 8 bases not matched to a gene. There are 15 residues in the CDR3. CDR3 protein: CASSSSSGGAGEQFF. The CDR3 bases are TGTGCCAGCAGCTCCAGTAGCGGGGGGGCCGGTGAGCAGTTCTTC.

The gene calls are TRBV27 and TRBJ1-6, with TRBD1 as a possible D gene (6 bases). Trimming took 8 bases from V and 8 from J, leaving 16 bases between them. This CDR3 is 14 amino acids long. Looked up from germline, CDR1 is MNHEY and CDR2 is SMNVEV (reference sequence). In DNA, the CDR3 is TGTGCCAGCCAGCTTCTGGGGGGCGATTCACCCCTCCACTTT. This encodes CASQLLGGDSPLHF.

The CDR3 protein is CASSEAYRDRQFF. The CDR3, as DNA: TGTGCCAGCAGTGAAGCTTACAGGGACAGGCAGTTCTTC. V is TRBV6-1 and J is TRBJ2-1, with 7 bases matching TRBD1. The CDR3 is 13 amino acids. Trimming took 0 bases from V and 12 from J; bases not matched to a gene: 5. Germline CDR1 reads MNHNS; CDR2 reads SASEGT.

The chain has TRBV7-8 and TRBJ1-5; D remains unclear. Germline V gives CDR1 SGHVS, CDR2 FQNEAQ. This CDR3 has 13 amino acids. V was clipped by 5 bases and J by 3 bases, with 8 bases between them. CDR3 region: CASSPGDNQPQHF. Written as DNA, the CDR3 is TGTGCCAGCAGCCCGGGAGACAATCAGCCCCAGCATTTT. The full variable domain, in which reference TRBV7-8 and TRBJ1-5 provide the parts outside the CDR3, is GAGVSQSPRYKVAKRGQDVALRCDPISGHVSLFWYQQALGQGPEFLTYFQNEAQLDKSGLPSDRFFAERPEGSVSTLKIQRTQQEDSAVYLCASSPGDNQPQHFGDGTRLSIL.

V and J are TRBV12-3 or TRBV12-4 and TRBJ1-1, with D maybe TRBD1 (5 bases). Trimming removed 3 bases from V and 5 bases from J, with 7 bases in between. The CDR3 covers 12 residues. The CDR3 here is CASSFQGTEAFF. DNA for the CDR3: TGTGCCAGCAGTTTCCAGGGAACTGAAGCTTTCTTT.

This sequence joins TRBV2 and TRBJ1-1; D call uncertain. CDR1 and CDR2 (germline): SNHLY, FYNNEI. The CDR3 is 12 residues long. Trimming left V 8 bases short and J 1 base short, with 8 bases between. CDR3 region: CASCGPNTEAFF. DNA of the CDR3: TGTGCCAGCTGCGGACCGAACACTGAAGCTTTCTTT.

The chain is built from TRBV19 and TRBJ2-1; D possibly corresponds to TRBD1 (5 bases). The CDR3 totals 14 residues. Germline CDR1 and CDR2: LNHDA and SQIVND (reference sequence). The germline V and J ends were trimmed by 5 bases and 8 bases, with 16 bases remaining between them. CDR3 DNA: TGTGCCAGTAGTGTGGCAGGGAATAGGGATGAGCAGTTCTTC. It specifies CASSVAGNRDEQFF.

This sequence joins TRBV19 and TRBJ1-2, with D uncertain. The V end lost 7 bases, the J end lost 5 bases, and 14 bases lay between the germline ends. The CDR3 runs to 13 residues. Germline assignment: CDR1 LNHDA and CDR2 SQIVND (reference sequence). The CDR3 DNA follows: TGTGCCAGTATAGTCGGGAATAGATATGGCTACACCTTC. This translates into CASIVGNRYGYTF.

The rearrangement joins TRBV13 to TRBJ1-3, with unresolved D. Germline loops: CDR1 PRHDT, CDR2 FYEKMQ (reference sequence). CDR3 length: 14 residues. V gave up 1 base and J gave up 0 bases, with 4 bases separating them. This chain's CDR3 is CASSLDSSGNTIYF. The CDR3 DNA is TGTGCCAGCAGCTTAGACTCCTCTGGAAACACCATATATTTT. Looking up the rest from reference TRBV13 and TRBJ1-3 gives the full variable domain: AAGVIQSPRHLIKEKRETATLKCYPIPRHDTVYWYQQGPGQDPQFLISFYEKMQSDKGSIPDRFSAQQFSDYHSELNMSSLELGDSALYFCASSLDSSGNTIYFGEGSWLTVV.

This clone was detected once. The genes are TRBV7-2 and TRBJ2-1, with D perhaps matching TRBD2 (7 bases). The V and J ends lost 5 bases and 2 bases respectively, with 19 bases between them. The CDR3 has 17 amino acids. CDR1 SGHTA and CDR2 FQGNSA come from the germline V gene. The DNA for the CDR3 is TGTGCCAGCAGCCTTGGGGGGGCGGGGGCCACCTACAATGAGCAGTTCTTC. Residues: CASSLGGAGATYNEQFF.

The rearrangement uses TRBV18 and TRBJ1-5; 7 nucleotides match TRBD1. Germline values: CDR1 KGHSH, CDR2 LQKENI. The CDR3 has 16 amino acids. The J segment lost 0 bases and the V segment lost 3 bases, leaving 5 bases of the junction unmatched. The CDR3 coding sequence is TGTGCCAGCTCACCCGACAGGGTGGATAGCAATCAGCCCCAGCATTTT. Translation gives CASSPDRVDSNQPQHF.

This chain connects TRBV5-1 to TRBJ2-1, with 7 nucleotides matching TRBD1. The V segment lost 5 bases and the J segment 9 bases; nucleotides outside the gene matches: 17. The CDR3 runs 16 residues. The germline gives CDR1 SGHRS, CDR2 YFSETQ. The CDR3 DNA sequence: TGCGCCAGCAGGAAACTCCGACAGGGCCGCGTCGGTGAGCAGTTCTTC. Encoded protein: CASRKLRQGRVGEQFF.